These 22 T cell receptor beta chains were sequenced from one sample in a study of post-analysis software for immune sequencing data. Study-wide points: TRBV5-6, TRBV5-1 and TRBV20-1 belonged to a set of about five TRBV segments that were more frequent in patients than controls.

The antigens of these receptors remain unknown. Unique molecular identifiers featured in each of the TCR beta cDNA libraries. Each CDR3 protein is one row after TCRdb ran MiXCR on the PCR reads. The profile shows 350,000 to 500,000 distinct CDR3 sequences, roughly 38% of them singletons. The sequencing input was blood. These receptors all come from a girl aged 2-15 years with multiple sclerosis.

Points on this clonotype: At one boundary the junction diverges from the germline segment, which might be a read error. The V gene is TRBV7-3, the J gene TRBJ2-1; 7 nucleotides match TRBD2. This CDR3 spans 15 amino acids. CDR1 is SGHTA and CDR2 is FQGTGA in the germline V gene. The CDR3 nucleotides are TGTGCCAACAGCTCTTCCGGGACTACCTACAATGAGCAGTTCTTC. It is translated as CANSSSGTTYNEQFF.

This clonotype was detected a few times. The DNA for the CDR3 is TGCAGTGCAACCGGACAGGGTCGGACCCAGCATTTT. This encodes CSATGQGRTQHF. V gene TRBV20-1 combines with J gene TRBJ1-5, with 8 bases lining up with TRBD1. Germline V gene sequence: CDR1 DFQATT, CDR2 SNEGSKA (reference sequence). J was trimmed by 11 bases and V by 6 bases; bases with no gene match: 9. The CDR3 has 12 residues.

The gene calls are TRBV6-5 and TRBJ1-2; D gene ambiguous. The CDR3 runs to 16 residues. CDR1 MNHEY and CDR2 SVGAGI come from the germline V gene. V gave up 0 bases and J gave up 2 bases, with 13 bases separating them. CDR3 loop: CASSYSYAGGNYGYTF. Written as DNA, the CDR3 is TGTGCCAGCAGTTACTCGTATGCGGGCGGAAACTATGGCTACACCTTC.

The chain has TRBV28 and TRBJ2-4; TRBD1 agrees at 10 bases. CDR1 is MDHEN and CDR2 is SYDVKM in the germline V gene. The length of the CDR3 is 16 residues. V shed 4 bases, J shed 0 bases, and the junction held 3 bases outside the gene matches. The CDR3 is CASSWGQGLAKNIQYF. The DNA for the CDR3 is TGTGCCAGCAGTTGGGGACAGGGGCTAGCCAAAAACATTCAGTACTTC.

J is TRBJ2-1 and V is TRBV2, with 9 bases identical to TRBD1. The CDR3 totals 14 residues. V was pared by 5 bases and J by 8 bases, with 7 bases of the junction left unmatched. The germline gives CDR1 SNHLY, CDR2 FYNNEI. The CDR3 DNA reads TGTGCCAGCAGTACCCACAGGGGGCAGTATGAGCAGTTCTTC. It encodes CASSTHRGQYEQFF. Variable domain in full (rest from reference TRBV2 and TRBJ2-1): EPEVTQTPSHQVTQMGQEVILRCVPISNHLYFYWYRQILGQKVEFLVSFYNNEISEKSEIFDDQFSVERPDGSNFTLKIRSTKLEDSAMYFCASSTHRGQYEQFFGPGTRLTVL.

This clonotype has at least ten counts. This chain joins TRBV29-1 and TRBJ2-7, with 11 bases matching TRBD2. V was clipped by 4 bases and J by 4 bases; unmatched bases: 0. This CDR3 has 12 residues. Germline V gene sequence: CDR1 SQVTM, CDR2 ANQGSEA. As DNA, the CDR3 is TGCAGCGTTGCTAGCGGGAGGTACGAGCAGTACTTC. Translation: CSVASGRYEQYF.

This sequence joins TRBV29-1 and TRBJ2-3; TRBD1 agrees at 9 bases. The germline V gene encodes CDR1 SQVTM and CDR2 ANQGSEA. Germline trimming cut 6 bases from V and 3 bases from J; bases unmatched to any gene: 7. This CDR3 is built from 14 residues. The CDR3: CSVMTGGWTDTQYF. The DNA for the CDR3 is TGCAGCGTGATGACAGGGGGATGGACAGATACGCAGTATTTT.

This clonotype was detected only a few times. The rearrangement links TRBV3-1 to TRBJ2-7; 8 nucleotides align to TRBD1. The germline V gene encodes CDR1 LGHDT and CDR2 YNNKEL (reference sequence). Trimming took 0 bases from V and 4 from J; bases not matched to a gene: 5. The CDR3 covers 15 residues. Here the CDR3 reads CASSQEGTGRYEQYF. The DNA of the CDR3 is TGTGCCAGCAGCCAAGAAGGGACAGGACGATACGAGCAGTACTTC.

The table lists this clonotype with a count of one. J is TRBJ2-1 and V is TRBV29-1; 7 nucleotides align to TRBD1. V shed 5 bases, J shed 5 bases, and the junction held 9 bases outside the gene matches. CDR3 length: 14 residues. The V gene's germline CDR1 is SQVTM and CDR2 ANQGSEA. The CDR3 protein is CSVTPGQVNNEQFF. The DNA for the CDR3 is TGCAGCGTTACCCCCGGACAGGTGAACAATGAGCAGTTCTTC.

V is TRBV28 and J is TRBJ1-5, with 8 bases aligning to TRBD1. The CDR3 runs 15 residues. Unmatched junction bases numbered 11, after V lost 8 bases and J lost 5 bases. Germline CDR1 MDHEN, CDR2 SYDVKM. The CDR3 is CASDLRGRGDQPQHF. The CDR3 DNA follows: TGTGCCAGCGACCTCAGGGGGCGGGGGGATCAGCCCCAGCATTTT.

V and J are TRBV6-2 or TRBV6-3 and TRBJ2-1, with 9 bases identical to TRBD2. The CDR3 spans 16 residues. Looked up from germline, CDR1 is MNHEY and CDR2 is SVGEGT. The ends lost 6 bases at V and 2 bases at J; junction bases unmatched: 8. CDR3 protein: CASRALRGRAYNEQFF. The CDR3 bases are TGTGCCAGCAGAGCGCTCCGCGGGAGGGCCTACAATGAGCAGTTCTTC.

The chain couples TRBV5-1 to TRBJ1-1, with D perhaps matching TRBD1 (6 bases). With 4 bases removed from V and 8 bases from J, the gap between germline ends came to 15 bases. CDR1 is SGHRS and CDR2 is YFSETQ in the germline V gene. The CDR3 runs 13 residues. The CDR3 reads CASSLNRVREAFF. DNA of the CDR3: TGCGCCAGCAGCCTGAACAGGGTTCGAGAAGCTTTCTTT. The full variable domain, rest sourced from reference TRBV5-1 and TRBJ1-1, is KAGVTQTPRYLIKTRGQQVTLSCSPISGHRSVSWYQQTPGQGLQFLFEYFSETQRNKGNFPGRFSGRQFSNSRSEMNVSTLELGDSALYLCASSLNRVREAFFGQGTRLTVV.

This chain links TRBV2 with TRBJ1-2; D may be TRBD1 (5 bases). Trimming shortened V by 5 bases and J by 2 bases, and 9 bases separated the two germline ends. In germline, CDR1 is SNHLY, CDR2 FYNNEI. The CDR3 is made up of 13 amino acids. This chain's CDR3 is CASSTAGNYGYTF. DNA for the CDR3: TGTGCCAGCAGTACAGCAGGGAACTATGGCTACACCTTC.

This clonotype was picked up a small number of times. The chain has TRBV5-1 and TRBJ2-2, with 11 bases aligning to TRBD2. Unmatched junction bases numbered 1, after V lost 4 bases and J lost 2 bases. This CDR3 is built from 15 residues. CDR1 is SGHRS, CDR2 YFSETQ, per germline. DNA for the CDR3: TGCGCCAGCAGCGGGACTAGCGGTAACACCGGGGAGCTGTTTTTT. Translated, it gives CASSGTSGNTGELFF.

This clonotype has more than one count but fewer than ten. In DNA form, the CDR3 reads TGCAGTGCCGAGACAGGGGGGGTTTTTAACTATGGCTACACCTTC. This gives the protein CSAETGGVFNYGYTF. This chain links TRBV20-1 with TRBJ1-2; 9 bases are a match to TRBD1. The CDR3 consists of 15 residues. CDR1 is DFQATT, CDR2 SNEGSKA, per germline (reference sequence). The V segment lost 6 bases and the J segment 1 base; nucleotides outside the gene matches: 9.

V usage is TRBV7-2 and J usage is TRBJ2-1; D remains unclear. The germline CDR1 and CDR2 sequences are SGHTA and FQGNSA. This CDR3 has 12 residues. V was pared by 2 bases and J by 10 bases, with 9 bases between. The CDR3 coding sequence is TGTGCCAGCAGCTTATCCCACCACGAGCAGTTCTTC. This translates into CASSLSHHEQFF.

This rearrangement joins TRBV24-1 to TRBJ2-1; possible D gene TRBD1, 6 bases. Trimming left V 0 bases short and J 3 bases short, with 11 bases between. Germline V lookup: CDR1 KGHDR, CDR2 SFDVKD. The CDR3 runs to 16 residues. CDR3 coding DNA: TGTGCCACCAGTGATTTGAAACCAGGGGTCTACAATGAGCAGTTCTTC. Its protein product is CATSDLKPGVYNEQFF.

The rearrangement links TRBV27 to TRBJ2-7; tentatively, D is TRBD1 (5 bases). The CDR3 is 18 residues long. Trimming took 5 bases from V and 3 from J, leaving 26 bases between them. In germline, CDR1 is MNHEY, CDR2 SMNVEV (reference sequence). The CDR3 loop reads CASSPPFTGRPSVYEQYF. CDR3 DNA sequence: TGTGCCAGCAGTCCGCCCTTTACAGGCAGGCCCTCCGTCTACGAGCAGTACTTC.

This clonotype came up a few times. The chain recombines TRBV4-1 with TRBJ1-4, with D uncertain. V lost 2 bases, J lost 1 base, and 5 bases lay in between. CDR1 and CDR2 (germline): MGHRA, YSYEKL. The CDR3 is 14 amino acids. For the CDR3, the DNA is TGCGCCAGCAGCCAACGGGTAACTAATGAAAAACTGTTTTTT. Translation gives CASSQRVTNEKLFF.

This clonotype turned up a few times. The chain couples TRBV20-1 to TRBJ1-2; TRBD1 might be the D (5 bases). Per the germline V gene, CDR1 is DFQATT and CDR2 is SNEGSKA (reference sequence). CDR3 size: 14 residues. Trimming shortened V by 6 bases and J by 8 bases, and 22 bases separated the two germline ends. The CDR3 DNA is TGCAGTGCGGATACCGGGACTTGGGTGGGCGGCTACACCTTC. Its protein is CSADTGTWVGGYTF.

The chain carries TRBV10-3 and TRBJ2-1, with TRBD1 matching 10 bases. Germline assignment: CDR1 ENHRY and CDR2 SYGVKD. This CDR3 is 16 amino acids long. V was pared by 7 bases and J by 7 bases, with 13 bases of the junction left unmatched. The CDR3 DNA reads as TGTGCCATCACCAGACCAGGTGGACAGGGGGGAAATGAGCAGTTCTTC. Its protein is CAITRPGGQGGNEQFF.

The J gene is TRBJ2-7, the V gene TRBV7-9; D is undetermined. The V gene lost 7 bases and the J gene lost 3 bases, with 19 bases spanning the gap. Germline CDR1 and CDR2: SEHNR and FQNEAQ (reference sequence). This CDR3 contains 15 residues. The CDR3 bases are TGTGCCAGCACAGTACCCCGGCCGGAGAACTACGAGCAGTACTTC. Translating gives CASTVPRPENYEQYF.